This TCR beta chain was documented in a study of OX40 agonist ivuxolimab in advanced cancers. Study background: An anti-OX40 (CD134) antibody with agonistic activity, ivuxolimab, was administered to patients. Cohort: roughly 80% men, mean age approximately 66, aged about 20 to 80. Study-level points and caveats: Within 6 weeks, CD4+ and CD8+ blood T cells expanded clonally at 0.1 to 3.0 mg/kg. Low normalized T-cell clonal expansion was additionally recorded for some nonresponders.

Germline values: CDR1 SGHAT, CDR2 FQNNGV. CDR3 length equals 14 residues. V lost 5 bases, J lost 5 bases, and 5 bases stayed unmatched. With respect to this clone: The antigen is not known.

The repertoire was sequenced with immunoSEQ multiplex PCR; TCRdb's copy has only in-frame clones and lacks some. The repertoire holds more than 45,000 clones, about nine tenths seen once, with 19% in the top ten. This chain uses TRBV11-2 with TRBJ2-7, with 11 positions matching TRBD1. This clonotype originated in an adult with an advanced solid tumor such as melanoma, head and neck, liver or kidney cancer. The material sequenced was CD4+ or CD8+ T cells sorted from blood, taken in a trial of the OX40 agonist ivuxolimab. CDR3 region: CASSPGQGGDEQYF. CDR3 sequence (DNA): TGTGCCAGCAGCCCGGGACAGGGGGGCGACGAGCAGTACTTC.